These 31 T cell receptor beta chains originate from one sample sequenced in a study of blood T cell repertoires in COVID-19. Method: immunoSEQ multiplex PCR; TCRdb's copy keeps in-frame clones and lacks some. Counted here are hundreds of thousands of clones, roughly nine tenths occurring once; the ten biggest clones make up roughly 7.3%. Sequencing was done on a sample of peripheral blood. Receptors originate from a woman in her 50s with COVID-19, enrolled during active disease.

This clone was found a few times. The chain recombines TRBV7-8 with TRBJ1-5; D might be TRBD1 (6 bases). V was cut by 2 bases and J by 9 bases, with 8 bases left in between. The germline V gene encodes CDR1 SGHVS and CDR2 FQNEAQ. This CDR3 is built from 12 residues. The CDR3: CASSLIGGPQHF. In DNA, the CDR3 is TGTGCCAGCAGCTTAATAGGGGGGCCCCAGCATTTT.

This chain joins TRBV12-5 and TRBJ1-2, with a weak D call TRBD1 (5 bases). The CDR3 contains 14 residues. Germline CDR1 and CDR2: LGHNT and FRNRAP. Trimming left V 5 bases short and J 2 bases short, with 12 bases between. CDR3 sequence: CASGPGLRNYGYTF. DNA for the CDR3: TGTGCTAGTGGTCCGGGACTGAGGAACTATGGCTACACCTTC. The full variable domain, completed using reference TRBV12-5 and TRBJ1-2, is DARVTQTPRHKVTEMGQEVTMRCQPILGHNTVFWYRQTMMQGLELLAYFRNRAPLDDSGMPKDRFSAEMPDATLATLKIQPSEPRDSAVYFCASGPGLRNYGYTFGSGTRLTVV.

This chain uses TRBV11-2 with TRBJ2-4, with a tentative D call TRBD2 (5 bases). The CDR3 covers 15 residues. Germline assignment: CDR1 SGHAT and CDR2 FQNNGV. The V end was cut by 0 bases, the J end by 9 bases, with 15 bases between. The CDR3 DNA follows: TGTGCCAGCAGCTTAGATTTAACGGGGTGGGGCATTCAGTACTTC. This encodes CASSLDLTGWGIQYF.

The genes are TRBV2 and TRBJ1-2; TRBD1 is a possible D gene (6 bases). Germline V gene sequence: CDR1 SNHLY, CDR2 FYNNEI. Trimming took 3 bases from V and 8 from J, leaving 19 bases between them. This CDR3 is 15 amino acids long. CDR3 DNA sequence: TGTGCCAGCAGTGACAGGGGAGGGGTATGGAGCGGCTACACCTTC. Residues: CASSDRGGVWSGYTF.

The chain carries TRBV28 and TRBJ1-6; 11 positions agree with TRBD1. This CDR3 is 18 amino acids long. The V segment lost 3 bases and the J segment 0 bases; nucleotides outside the gene matches: 4. Germline V CDR1 and CDR2: MDHEN, SYDVKM. This chain's CDR3 is CASSLGTGGTSYNSPLHF. DNA for the CDR3: TGTGCCAGCAGTTTGGGGACAGGGGGTACCTCCTATAATTCACCCCTCCACTTT.

This clone was picked up one time. V usage is TRBV30 and J usage is TRBJ2-7; D gene unclear. Germline CDR1 is GTSNPN and CDR2 is SVGIG (reference sequence). This CDR3 is built from 14 residues. V lost 0 bases and J lost 4, with 13 bases in between. The CDR3 sequence is CAWSVPPGSYEQYF. As DNA, the CDR3 is TGTGCCTGGAGTGTACCCCCTGGCAGTTACGAGCAGTACTTC.

This clone was observed a few times. V and J are TRBV24-1 and TRBJ1-4; the D gene is possibly TRBD1 (5 bases). Germline loops: CDR1 KGHDR, CDR2 SFDVKD. Trimming stripped 2 bases from V and 6 bases from J, with 12 bases between. The CDR3 loop spans 15 amino acids. The CDR3 DNA follows: TGTGCCACCAGTGATTCGTCGTTAGGGGATGAAAAACTGTTTTTT. Its translation is CATSDSSLGDEKLFF.

The V and J genes are TRBV5-4 and TRBJ1-1, with D possibly matching TRBD1 (6 bases). This CDR3 is built from 15 residues. Looked up from germline, CDR1 is SGHNT and CDR2 is YYREEE (reference sequence). With 4 bases removed from V and 1 base from J, the gap between germline ends came to 14 bases. The CDR3 nucleotides read TGTGCCAGCAGCGTTGGAGGGGGGGAGAACACTGAAGCTTTCTTT. Its translation: CASSVGGGENTEAFF.

The CDR3 DNA reads as TGTGCCTGGAATTTTGGGGGGGACACTGAAGCTTTCTTT. Protein product: CAWNFGGDTEAFF. The V gene is TRBV30, the J gene TRBJ1-1, with D maybe TRBD1 (5 bases). Germline-derived CDR1 and CDR2 are GTSNPN and SVGIG (reference sequence). CDR3 length: 13 amino acids. Trimming shortened V by 4 bases and J by 3 bases, and 12 bases separated the two germline ends.

The chain carries TRBV4-1 and TRBJ1-1; no definite D call. The CDR3 has 17 amino acids. The V and J ends lost 0 bases and 0 bases respectively, with 14 bases between them. Germline values: CDR1 MGHRA, CDR2 YSYEKL. The CDR3 nucleotides are TGCGCCAGCAGCCAAGATCGGCTTCAGGCTGTGAACACTGAAGCTTTCTTT. This codes for CASSQDRLQAVNTEAFF.

V usage is TRBV29-1 and J usage is TRBJ1-2, with D possibly TRBD1 on 5 matching bases. The CDR3 is 14 amino acids. Germline V gene data show CDR1 as SQVTM and CDR2 as ANQGSEA. Between the trimmed V and J ends, which lost 3 bases and 6 bases, there was a span of 17 bases. CDR3 DNA sequence: TGCAGCGTTGACCCGCGGGGGGGAGGCGATGGCTACACCTTC. Its protein is CSVDPRGGGDGYTF.

The chain recombines TRBV3-1 (or the pseudogene TRBV3-2) with TRBJ2-1; 9 bases line up with TRBD2. Germline-derived CDR1 and CDR2 are LGHDT and YNNKEL (reference sequence). The CDR3 totals 15 residues. After removal of 2 bases from V and 7 bases from J, the junction contained 6 bases not matched to a gene. DNA for the CDR3: TGTGCCAGCAGCCAAAACCCTAGCGGGGCGAATGAGCAGTTCTTC. Translating gives CASSQNPSGANEQFF.

For the CDR3, the DNA is TGTGCCAGCAGCTATCTCCGTGGGGCCCATGAGCAGTTCTTC. Its protein is CASSYLRGAHEQFF. The rearrangement uses TRBV11-2 and TRBJ2-1, with D possibly matching TRBD1 (5 bases). Trimming cost V 4 bases and J 8 bases, with 15 bases left between them. The germline V gene encodes CDR1 SGHAT and CDR2 FQNNGV. The CDR3 loop spans 14 amino acids. Complete variable domain (other parts from reference TRBV11-2 and TRBJ2-1): EAGVAQSPRYKIIEKRQSVAFWCNPISGHATLYWYQQILGQGPKLLIQFQNNGVVDDSQLPKDRFSAERLKGVDSTLKIQPAKLEDSAVYLCASSYLRGAHEQFFGPGTRLTVL.

This clone was recorded once. This chain connects TRBV24-1 to TRBJ2-3; D gene ambiguous. The CDR3 extends over 14 amino acids. The V gene's germline CDR1 is KGHDR and CDR2 SFDVKD. Trimming cost V 3 bases and J 9 bases, with 15 bases left between them. CDR3 in DNA: TGTGCCACCAGTGATCTAGGAGAAGCCGTAACGCAGTATTTT. As protein: CATSDLGEAVTQYF.

This rearrangement joins TRBV2 to TRBJ1-5; 7 bases align to TRBD1. The CDR3 runs 15 residues. Germline values: CDR1 SNHLY, CDR2 FYNNEI. J was trimmed by 0 bases and V by 6 bases; bases with no gene match: 5. The CDR3 DNA is TGTGCCAGCAGACCCCACAGGGGTAGCAATCAGCCCCAGCATTTT. Amino acid sequence: CASRPHRGSNQPQHF.

The rearrangement joins TRBV5-5 to TRBJ1-4; D is unresolved. The CDR3 covers 15 residues. V lost 5 bases, J lost 0 bases, and 11 bases lay in between. Looked up from germline, CDR1 is SGHKS and CDR2 is YYEKEE (reference sequence). CDR3 nucleotides: TGTGCCAGCAGGGCGTTCGGGGCAACTAATGAAAAACTGTTTTTT. It specifies CASRAFGATNEKLFF.

V usage is TRBV15 and J usage is TRBJ1-5; D is ambiguous. Germline assignment: CDR1 LNHNV and CDR2 YYDKDF (reference sequence). CDR3 length: 15 residues. Trimming cost V 1 base and J 5 bases, with 12 bases left between them. The CDR3 DNA reads TGTGCCACCAGCAGAGGGGCTGGGAGGGATCAGCCCCAGCATTTT. Translated: CATSRGAGRDQPQHF.

The gene calls are TRBV19 and TRBJ2-1; weak D call: TRBD2 (5 bases). Trimming took off 3 bases at V and 7 bases at J, with 13 bases between the two ends. This CDR3 is 14 amino acids long. Per germline, CDR1 LNHDA and CDR2 SQIVND (reference sequence). The CDR3 loop is CASSIRGLRNEQFF. In DNA form, the CDR3 reads TGTGCCAGTAGTATCCGCGGGCTTAGGAATGAGCAGTTCTTC.

On this clone itself: Additional DNA sequences in this sample encode the identical CDR3. The rearrangement links TRBV5-1 to TRBJ1-1; TRBD1 matches at 8 bases. After removal of 4 bases from V and 5 bases from J, the junction contained 10 bases not matched to a gene. Germline lookup yields CDR1 SGHRS and CDR2 YFSETQ. The CDR3 runs 15 residues. The CDR3 nucleotides read TGCGCCAGCAGCCCGAGACAGGGGTTGGGGACTGAAGCTTTCTTT. Residues: CASSPRQGLGTEAFF.

J is TRBJ2-5 and V is TRBV3-1 (or the pseudogene TRBV3-2); D ambiguous. V was clipped by 3 bases and J by 5 bases, with 4 bases between them. The CDR3 is 11 amino acids. Germline CDR1 LGHDT, CDR2 YNNKEL (reference sequence). The CDR3 is CASSQRETQYF. For the CDR3, the DNA is TGTGCCAGCAGCCAGAGGGAGACCCAGTACTTC.

The V gene is TRBV4-1, the J gene TRBJ1-4; D gene unclear. This CDR3 contains 12 residues. Germline V gene sequence: CDR1 MGHRA, CDR2 YSYEKL. Between the trimmed V and J ends, which lost 2 bases and 6 bases, there was a span of 4 bases. CDR3 nucleotides: TGCGCCAGCAGCCAAAACTATGAAAAACTGTTTTTT. It translates to CASSQNYEKLFF.

This chain uses TRBV5-4 with TRBJ2-3, with TRBD1 matching 8 bases. The CDR3 has 14 amino acids. V lost 4 bases to trimming and J lost 5 bases; unmatched junction nucleotides: 6. CDR1 is SGHNT, CDR2 YYREEE, per germline (reference sequence). In DNA, the CDR3 is TGTGCCAGCAGCCCAGGACAGGGAAGAGATACGCAGTATTTT. The encoded protein is CASSPGQGRDTQYF.

This chain joins TRBV2 and TRBJ1-2; the match to TRBD1 covers 9 bases. Per the germline V gene, CDR1 is SNHLY and CDR2 is FYNNEI. V was clipped by 6 bases and J by 2 bases; unmatched bases: 4. This CDR3 comprises 14 residues. CDR3 residues: CASRAGTGNYGYTF. The CDR3 coding sequence is TGTGCCAGCAGGGCCGGGACAGGGAACTATGGCTACACCTTC.

The chain employs TRBV6-1 and TRBJ1-6; 7 positions match TRBD1. Trimming removed 4 bases from V and 7 bases from J; junction bases left unmatched: 10. The CDR3 loop spans 16 amino acids. The germline gives CDR1 MNHNS, CDR2 SASEGT. CDR3: CASSAPGTARNSPLHF. The CDR3 DNA sequence: TGTGCCAGCAGTGCCCCCGGGACAGCAAGGAATTCACCCCTCCACTTT.

The chain uses TRBV3-1 (or the pseudogene TRBV3-2) and TRBJ2-3; a possible D gene is TRBD2 (7 bases). The CDR3 consists of 14 residues. Trimming shortened V by 0 bases and J by 8 bases, and 12 bases separated the two germline ends. Germline V gene sequence: CDR1 LGHDT, CDR2 YNNKEL (reference sequence). In DNA form, the CDR3 reads TGTGCCAGCAGCCAAGAAAGGGGGAGGGGTACGCAGTATTTT. Translation gives CASSQERGRGTQYF.

The chain uses TRBV5-1 and TRBJ1-6; a weak D match, TRBD1 (5 bases). Trimming removed 4 bases from V and 7 bases from J, with 15 bases in between. Germline V gives CDR1 SGHRS, CDR2 YFSETQ. There are 15 residues in the CDR3. The chain's CDR3 is CASSPLVGGNSPLHF. The CDR3 bases are TGCGCCAGCAGCCCGCTGGTGGGGGGGAATTCACCCCTCCACTTT.

The chain joins TRBV9 to TRBJ1-2; perhaps TRBD1 as D (6 bases). This CDR3 is 14 amino acids long. V gave up 4 bases and J gave up 2 bases, with 12 bases separating them. Germline V CDR1 and CDR2: SGDLS, YYNGEE. This CDR3 is CASSSQGANYGYTF. Written as DNA, the CDR3 is TGTGCCAGCAGCTCACAGGGTGCGAACTATGGCTACACCTTC.

This sequence joins TRBV5-1 and TRBJ1-1, with 10 nucleotides matching TRBD1. After removal of 3 bases from V and 0 bases from J, the junction contained 11 bases not matched to a gene. CDR1 and CDR2 from the germline V gene are SGHRS and YFSETQ. This CDR3 region has 18 residues. In DNA, the CDR3 is TGCGCCAGCAGCTCGGGAAGGACAGGGGGTCTCATGAACACTGAAGCTTTCTTT. It codes for CASSSGRTGGLMNTEAFF.

The CDR3 loop reads CASSHGQHLQETQYF. For the CDR3, the DNA is TGTGCCAGCAGCCATGGGCAGCACCTTCAAGAGACCCAGTACTTC. The J gene is TRBJ2-5, the V gene TRBV3-1 (or the pseudogene TRBV3-2); D unclear. The CDR3 sequence is 15 residues long. Per the germline V gene, CDR1 is LGHDT and CDR2 is YNNKEL (reference sequence). V was pared by 3 bases and J by 2 bases, with 13 bases between.

The chain links TRBV19 to TRBJ1-1; D unresolved. V lost 8 bases to trimming and J lost 2 bases, with 9 bases between them. The CDR3 has 12 residues. Germline values: CDR1 LNHDA, CDR2 SQIVND (reference sequence). The CDR3 DNA follows: TGTGCCAGTGGCGGGAGAAACACTGAAGCTTTCTTT. The encoded protein is CASGGRNTEAFF.

The rearrangement joins TRBV11-1 to TRBJ1-2, with D possibly being TRBD1 (5 bases). CDR1 and CDR2 from the germline V gene are SGHAT and FQDESV (reference sequence). V gave up 5 bases and J gave up 3 bases, with 19 bases separating them. CDR3 length: 16 amino acids. The CDR3 loop is CASSHRFAGSHYGYTF. The CDR3 bases are TGTGCCAGCAGCCACAGGTTCGCAGGGTCCCACTATGGCTACACCTTC.